This is a list of T cell receptor beta chains from one sample in a study of identical twins. TCRdb processed the 5' RACE reads anew with MiXCR; each CDR3 protein has one entry. The sample consists of just under 650,000 distinct CDR3 sequences, 7.1% of them appearing once. These records were also assigned to another study, of yellow fever vaccine responses in identical twins.

The sequenced sample was PBMCs. The origin of the receptors is a woman in her late teens or twenties in good health. Each CDR3 is given with its conserved first and last residue. Each record gives: V gene, clone size, J gene, D gene, CDR3 DNA, CDR3 protein. D genes are given only for firm matches. Rows may omit the clone size; those that give it use once, few, many or a size class.

v_call: TRBV15
clone_size: .
j_call: TRBJ2-2
d_call: .
cdr3_nt: TGTGCCACCAGCAGAGAGGCCGCGGGTACCGGGGAGCTGTTTTTT
cdr3_aa: CATSREAAGTGELFF

v_call: TRBV2
clone_size: few
j_call: TRBJ2-1
d_call: TRBD2
cdr3_nt: TGTGCCAGCAGCAGCCCCTTAGCGGGAGGGGGGAATGAGCAGTTCTTC
cdr3_aa: CASSSPLAGGGNEQFF

v_call: TRBV29-1
clone_size: .
j_call: TRBJ1-1
d_call: TRBD1
cdr3_nt: TGCAGCGTTGATATCACAGGGACAGGCAACACTGAAGCTTTCTTT
cdr3_aa: CSVDITGTGNTEAFF

v_call: TRBV29-1
clone_size: few
j_call: TRBJ1-1
d_call: .
cdr3_nt: TGCAGCGTTGTGGGGAGTTACTTTCGTGACACTGAAGCTTTCTTT
cdr3_aa: CSVVGSYFRDTEAFF

v_call: TRBV15
clone_size: many
j_call: TRBJ2-2
d_call: TRBD1
cdr3_nt: TGTGCCACCAGAGACACAGGGGAAAACACCGGGGAGCTGTTTTTT
cdr3_aa: CATRDTGENTGELFF

v_call: TRBV29-1
clone_size: many
j_call: TRBJ2-4
d_call: TRBD1
cdr3_nt: TGCAGCGTTGCTAGGACAGGGGGGCTTCCCCTAGCCAAAAACATTCAGTACTTC
cdr3_aa: CSVARTGGLPLAKNIQYF

v_call: TRBV7-6
clone_size: few
j_call: TRBJ2-6
d_call: TRBD1
cdr3_nt: TGTGCCAGCAGTTCTCCATCCGGGACAGGGGCTGGGGCCAACGTCCTGACTTTC
cdr3_aa: CASSSPSGTGAGANVLTF

v_call: TRBV11-2
clone_size: many
j_call: TRBJ2-1
d_call: TRBD2
cdr3_nt: TGTGCCAGCAGCCCCCGACTAGCGGGGGGGCACTACAATGAGCAGTTCTTC
cdr3_aa: CASSPRLAGGHYNEQFF

v_call: TRBV27
clone_size: .
j_call: TRBJ2-1
d_call: .
cdr3_nt: TGTGCCAGCAGTCTAAGAAGGGGCGGTAATGAGCAGTTCTTC
cdr3_aa: CASSLRRGGNEQFF

v_call: TRBV6-5
clone_size: few
j_call: TRBJ2-7
d_call: .
cdr3_nt: TGTGCCAGCAGTTGGGGGACAGGGATCACTAGCGGGAAGCTCTACGAGCAGTACTTC
cdr3_aa: CASSWGTGITSGKLYEQYF